Below, one T cell receptor (beta chain) is given with its context. What it recognizes is unknown. At one of its ends the junction is not consistent with the germline gene, which may arise from a read error. A single record per CDR3 protein comes from TCRdb applying MiXCR to the reads. The table lists roughly 920,000 distinct CDR3 sequences, roughly 30% of them singletons. The data were obtained in a study of T cell repertoires in cytomegalovirus infection. Across the study: Matching HLA type, along with CMV infection, was indicated by public TCR beta signatures.

The CDR3 consists of 15 residues. Looked up from germline, CDR1 is MGHDK and CDR2 is SYGVNS. This clonotype was sampled from a human donor in good health (CMV status not recorded). Some clones in this sample may be carry-over from other donors' samples. This specimen was cultured CD8+ T cells from PBMCs, taken from culture after CMV antigen stimulation. The V gene is TRBV25-1, the J gene TRBJ2-2; 7 bases agree with TRBD1. CDR3 protein: CASSEEGAGTGELLF. The CDR3 DNA sequence: TGTGCCAGCAGTGAAGAGGGGGCGGGCACCGGGGAGCTGCTTTTT. The variable domain in full, completed from reference TRBV25-1 and TRBJ2-2, reads EADIYQTPRYLVIGTGKKITLECSQTMGHDKMYWYQQDPGMELHLIHYSYGVNSTEKGDLSSESTVSRIRTEHFPLTLESARPSHTSQYLCASSEEGAGTGELLFGEGSRLTVL.